One and the same sample provided the 18 T cell receptor beta chains below, sequenced in a study of shared clonotypes between healthy human individuals. Measured with immunoSEQ multiplex PCR; TCRdb has only the in-frame clones, and not every one. The data show under 600,000 clones, with about 97% seen just once and 0.055% to 0.07% held by the top ten. The sample was naive CD4+ T cells sorted from blood. The subset is: CD45RA+ positively selected. The receptors come from a woman aged 30 to 39 in good health.

This rearrangement joins TRBV7-7 to TRBJ2-1; D may be TRBD2 (6 bases). This CDR3 is built from 15 residues. Trimming took off 1 base at V and 4 bases at J, with 11 bases between the two ends. CDR1 and CDR2 from the germline V gene are SSHAT and FNYEAQ (reference sequence). In DNA, the CDR3 is TGTGCCAGCAGCTTAGGGTCTGGACTATACAATGAGCAGTTCTTC. It translates to CASSLGSGLYNEQFF.

The chain has TRBV27 and TRBJ1-1; no firm D call. CDR3 length: 15 amino acids. Germline V gene data show CDR1 as MNHEY and CDR2 as SMNVEV (reference sequence). V was clipped by 6 bases and J by 4 bases, with 18 bases between them. The CDR3 coding sequence is TGTGCCAGCAGCCCAGGCGGGAAAACGGGCACTGAAGCTTTCTTT. Amino acids: CASSPGGKTGTEAFF.

This chain uses TRBV27 with TRBJ2-1, with D possibly being TRBD1 or TRBD2 (5 bases each). There are 16 residues in the CDR3. V was pared by 1 base and J by 1 base, with 11 bases between. CDR1 is MNHEY and CDR2 is SMNVEV in the germline V gene (reference sequence). The DNA for the CDR3 is TGTGCCAGCAGTTTATGGGGGACGGAATCCTACAATGAGCAGTTCTTC. It yields the protein CASSLWGTESYNEQFF.

The chain couples TRBV19 to TRBJ2-1; TRBD1 matches at 8 bases. There are 15 residues in the CDR3. Losses at the gene ends were 3 bases for V and 8 bases for J; bases not matched to a gene: 9. From germline, CDR1 is LNHDA and CDR2 SQIVND (reference sequence). Here the CDR3 DNA reads TGTGCCAGTAGTATTAGGACAGGGTATCGCGATGAGCAGTTCTTC. The encoded protein is CASSIRTGYRDEQFF. The whole variable domain, filled in from reference TRBV19 and TRBJ2-1, reads DGGITQSPKYLFRKEGQNVTLSCEQNLNHDAMYWYRQDPGQGLRLIYYSQIVNDFQKGDIAEGYSVSREKKESFPLTVTSAQKNPTAFYLCASSIRTGYRDEQFFGPGTRLTVL.

V gene TRBV7-7 combines with J gene TRBJ2-2, with 7 bases fitting TRBD1. Germline V gene lookup returns CDR1 SSHAT and CDR2 FNYEAQ (reference sequence). After removal of 5 bases from V and 4 bases from J, the junction contained 7 bases not matched to a gene. The CDR3 has 15 amino acids. CDR3 protein: CASSPTGEPTGELFF. The CDR3 nucleotides read TGTGCCAGCAGCCCCACAGGGGAGCCCACCGGGGAGCTGTTTTTT.

The chain combines TRBV28 with TRBJ2-3, with 14 bases aligning to TRBD2. The germline V gene encodes CDR1 MDHEN and CDR2 SYDVKM. V shed 4 bases and J 6 bases; nucleotides not matched to a gene: 9. The CDR3 extends over 17 amino acids. The CDR3 sequence: CASSSPGTSGRSDTQYF. Written as DNA, the CDR3 is TGTGCCAGCAGTTCACCCGGGACTAGCGGGAGAAGTGATACGCAGTATTTT.

The chain uses TRBV7-9 and TRBJ2-6; tentatively, D is TRBD1 (5 bases). The CDR3 has 15 amino acids. Trimming pared 5 bases from V and 3 bases from J, leaving 11 bases between. From germline, CDR1 is SEHNR and CDR2 FQNEAQ (reference sequence). CDR3 protein: CASSQGLGGANVLTF. The CDR3 DNA reads as TGTGCCAGCAGCCAGGGTCTCGGTGGGGCCAACGTCCTGACTTTC.

The rearrangement links TRBV5-1 to TRBJ2-7, with 7 bases that match TRBD1. CDR3 length equals 14 residues. The junction had 5 bases not matched to a gene; V was cut back by 4 bases and J by 1 base. The germline V gene has CDR1 SGHRS and CDR2 YFSETQ. CDR3 DNA: TGCGCCAGCAGCACGAGACAGGGATCCTACGAGCAGTACTTC. It yields the protein CASSTRQGSYEQYF.

The chain employs TRBV6-5 and TRBJ2-5; D unclear. Germline V gene lookup returns CDR1 MNHEY and CDR2 SVGAGI. Trimming took 6 bases from V and 4 from J, leaving 6 bases between them. The CDR3 runs to 11 residues. The CDR3 region is CASRNAETQYF. CDR3 bases: TGTGCCAGCAGAAACGCAGAGACCCAGTACTTC.

The chain couples TRBV4-1 to TRBJ1-4; D not certain. The CDR3 contains 14 residues. CDR1 is MGHRA and CDR2 is YSYEKL in the germline V gene. V dropped 1 base and J dropped 0 bases, with 3 bases sitting between them. The CDR3 region is CASSQATTNEKLFF. CDR3 DNA: TGCGCCAGCAGCCAAGCTACAACTAATGAAAAACTGTTTTTT.

The rearrangement joins TRBV2 to TRBJ2-5; D is ambiguous. Germline assignment: CDR1 SNHLY and CDR2 FYNNEI. The length of the CDR3 is 10 residues. Trimming stripped 2 bases from V and 6 bases from J, with 1 base between. DNA of the CDR3: TGTGCCAGCAGTGAACAGACCCAGTACTTC. Its translation: CASSEQTQYF.

This clone was counted once. The J gene is TRBJ2-7, the V gene TRBV5-1; D may correspond to TRBD1 or TRBD2 (5 bases each). CDR1 SGHRS and CDR2 YFSETQ come from the germline V gene. The CDR3 length is 14 residues. Trimming removed 2 bases at V and 0 bases at J, with 9 bases between. CDR3 residues: CASSLDGASYEQYF. CDR3 in DNA: TGCGCCAGCAGCTTAGACGGGGCCTCCTACGAGCAGTACTTC.

This sequence joins TRBV5-1 and TRBJ2-7; TRBD1 is a possible D gene (5 bases). The CDR3 contains 14 residues. Trimming shortened V by 0 bases and J by 1 base, and 8 bases separated the two germline ends. The germline CDR1 and CDR2 sequences are SGHRS and YFSETQ. CDR3 nucleotide sequence: TGCGCCAGCAGCTTGGAGGGGCCGTCCTACGAGCAGTACTTC. Its translation: CASSLEGPSYEQYF.

The rearrangement joins TRBV4-2 to TRBJ2-7, with 9 bases that match TRBD1. The CDR3 extends over 14 amino acids. CDR1 and CDR2 from the germline V gene are LGHNA and YNFKEQ. Germline trimming cut 3 bases from V and 0 bases from J; bases unmatched to any gene: 0. For the CDR3, the DNA is TGTGCCAGCAGCCAGGACAGGGGCTCCTACGAGCAGTACTTC. It encodes CASSQDRGSYEQYF.

The rearrangement uses TRBV29-1 and TRBJ1-5; 8 positions match TRBD1. The V gene's germline CDR1 is SQVTM and CDR2 ANQGSEA. This CDR3 contains 14 residues. V lost 6 bases, J lost 5 bases, and 9 bases stayed unmatched. The CDR3, as DNA: TGCAGCGTCGCCGGGACAGGCCCTGATCAGCCCCAGCATTTT. Encoded protein: CSVAGTGPDQPQHF.

The chain employs TRBV4-1 and TRBJ2-1; 12 bases line up with TRBD2. The germline CDR1 and CDR2 sequences are MGHRA and YSYEKL. J lost 6 bases, V lost 0 bases, and 6 bases had no gene match. This CDR3 is 17 amino acids long. The CDR3 DNA follows: TGCGCCAGCAGCCAAGATCTGGGGACTAGCGGGCTCAATGAGCAGTTCTTC. Its protein product is CASSQDLGTSGLNEQFF.

The chain uses TRBV7-9 and TRBJ2-6; D possibly corresponds to TRBD2 (6 bases). Germline V gene sequence: CDR1 SEHNR, CDR2 FQNEAQ (reference sequence). This CDR3 contains 19 residues. The V end lost 7 bases, the J end lost 0 bases, and 22 bases lay between the germline ends. The DNA for the CDR3 is TGTGCCAGCACCGCCGGAGGCGGGGACTCTCACTCTGGGGCCAACGTCCTGACTTTC. This gives the protein CASTAGGGDSHSGANVLTF.

The V and J genes are TRBV2 and TRBJ1-1, with unresolved D. CDR1 is SNHLY, CDR2 FYNNEI, per germline. The CDR3 is 14 amino acids. Trimming took off 8 bases at V and 6 bases at J, with 19 bases between the two ends. Here the CDR3 DNA reads TGTGCCAGCCTGTCGGACGGACCCCTGGCTGAAGCTTTCTTT. Its translation is CASLSDGPLAEAFF.